Detailed here is one T cell receptor beta chain. As yet, its antigen is unknown. Reverse transcribed after extraction, RNA yielded cDNA as the sequencing template. Measured with immunoSEQ multiplex PCR; TCRdb has only the in-frame clones, and not every one. The sample shows about 76,000 clones, around 65% of them seen only once. The CDR3 contains 14 residues. Germline CDR1 reads SNHLY; CDR2 reads FYNNEI. V was clipped by 7 bases and J by 7 bases, with 17 bases between them. As for treatment: oral pan-JAK inhibitor, 5-10 mg twice daily. This record comes from a study of CD8+ T cells in alopecia areata. Across the whole study: Treatment ran 6 to 18 months, with 6 months of follow-up afterward. Study conclusions and caveats: Many expanded lesional clones persisted during tofacitinib (in both scalp and blood). Scalp sample sequencing also detects resident alphabeta T cells of normal skin. Clonality was higher in lesional than normal scalp, especially in alopecia totalis/universalis.

The receptor comes from a human donor with alopecia areata. This chain links TRBV2 with TRBJ2-1; D is ambiguous. The sequencing here drew on CD8+ T cells sorted from blood, taken at week 24, from a patient treated with tofacitinib. CDR3 in DNA: TGTGCCAGCACCCCTAACCCGGCCGGTAATGAGCAGTTCTTC. Translating it yields CASTPNPAGNEQFF. The full variable domain, completed using reference TRBV2 and TRBJ2-1, is EPEVTQTPSHQVTQMGQEVILRCVPISNHLYFYWYRQILGQKVEFLVSFYNNEISEKSEIFDDQFSVERPDGSNFTLKIRSTKLEDSAMYFCASTPNPAGNEQFFGPGTRLTVL.